This entry concerns a single T cell receptor (beta chain). The clone's antigen remains unknown. No base qualities exist here, and no much larger clone lies one base off it. TCRbeta CDR3 regions were amplified from genomic DNA by means of the immunoSEQ Assay, a bias-controlled multiplex PCR. In the paper's pipeline: Within the assay, amplification of reference gene primers was used to estimate how many nucleated cells each sample contained. To quantify the absolute abundance of each unique TCRbeta CDR3 rearrangement, sequence reads were collapsed and filtered. For each sample, productive Simpson clonality was calculated by taking the square root of Simpson's diversity index across productive rearrangements. TCRdb provides this immuneACCESS table in a form limited to in-frame rearrangements. Some clones are lacking; in checked studies, under half of them reflect an unresolved V gene, and why the rest are absent is not known. D and trimming come from the DNA, and the V and J calls and clone size come from that table. In all, the sample holds about 130,000 clones, and around three quarters of those were seen once. The biggest ten clones account for 35% to 40% of the sample.

V loses 6 bases of germline sequence and J loses 7 bases, and the interval between the two ends is 12 bases. The CDR3 spans 12 residues, from the cysteine through the phenylalanine. Just the 36-base CDR3 DNA is kept, in frame starting at base 1. Whole blood was collected in K2EDTA tubes by collaborating institutions according to the institutions' own protocols. For TCRbeta analysis, collaborators shipped samples in one of three forms: frozen whole blood, isolated PBMCs, or DNA extracted from either of those sample types. The data derive from a study of blood T cell repertoires in COVID-19 (dated by TCRdb to 2018 to 2020). Broadly, across the study: Samples from collaborators originated in the United States, Italy and Spain and spanned both the acute and convalescent phases of COVID-19. The prospective study material was composed of cDNA or gDNA derived from T cells, B-cell-depleted T cells, or PBMCs. The dataset comprised deeply sampled blood TCRbeta repertoires from subjects exposed to, actively infected with, or recovered from COVID-19. A freely available public database, intended as a resource for researchers studying the immune response to SARS-CoV-2, is where the repertoires were released. The samples were drawn from two sources: the first 160 participants of the ongoing ImmuneRACE study, and 1,000 to 1,500 subjects contributed by 6 global collaborators. A de-identified subject ID, COVID-19 status, age in years and sex were almost always included in the sample metadata. HLA class I and class II types, where available, came from metadata supplied by the sample provider rather than from assay-based typing. What the work shows at the level of the full study, not this receptor alone: How much clinical and demographic metadata was included differed by source and by participant, and the metadata was provided uncurated.

The sequenced material came from peripheral blood. This sequence uses TRBV12-3 or TRBV12-4 and TRBJ1-1; TRBD1 is a weak D gene call, 6 bases matching. This receptor was obtained from a man aged 40-50 years with active or convalescent COVID-19. The CDR3 protein is CASRIQGLEAFF. The sequenced DNA: TGTGCCAGCAGAATACAGGGTCTTGAAGCTTTCTTT.